Below, one T cell receptor (beta chain) is given with its context. Its antigen is not known. Germline lookup yields CDR1 SNHLY and CDR2 FYNNEI. This CDR3 is 15 amino acids long. The J segment lost 2 bases and the V segment lost 5 bases, leaving 3 bases of the junction unmatched. The sample is drawn from a study of T cell responses to AZD1222 COVID-19 vaccine. Findings of the study overall: In the spike-specific TCR repertoire, nearly half reportedly target unmutated variant regions. White British donors predominated, females outnumbered males, and clonal diversity was possibly underestimated.

Measured with immunoSEQ multiplex PCR; TCRdb has only the in-frame clones, and not every one. The table includes about 130,000 clones, about 80% detected once. Sample: peripheral blood, taken on day 0 of AZD1222 vaccination. This receptor was taken from an adult in good health. V gene TRBV2 combines with J gene TRBJ1-5; 10 nucleotides match TRBD1. This CDR3 reads CASSSGTGGNQPQHF. The DNA of the CDR3 is TGTGCCAGCAGTTCAGGGACAGGGGGCAATCAGCCCCAGCATTTT.